Following are 4 T cell receptor beta chains from one sample sequenced in a study of memory CD4+ T cells and cytomegalovirus serostatus. Repertoires were generated with immunoSEQ multiplex PCR, while TCRdb's copy carries only in-frame clones and drops some. The table lists approximately 61,000 clones, more than 75% of them singletons. Single viable CD3+CD4+CD8-CD45RO+ cells were sorted as the memory CD4+ T cells. The sequenced sample consisted of memory CD4+ T cells from blood. The receptors were gathered from an adult in good health and CMV-seronegative.

This chain uses TRBV5-5 with TRBJ2-7; no reliable D call. Germline-derived CDR1 and CDR2 are SGHKS and YYEKEE (reference sequence). V was pared by 0 bases and J by 1 base, with 2 bases between. The CDR3 consists of 12 residues. CDR3 sequence: CASSLVSYEQYF. In DNA form, the CDR3 reads TGTGCCAGCAGCTTGGTATCCTACGAGCAGTACTTC.

The rearrangement links TRBV5-1 to TRBJ1-2; D not certain. CDR3 length equals 14 residues. V was cut by 2 bases and J by 4 bases, with 12 bases left in between. Germline-derived CDR1 and CDR2 are SGHRS and YFSETQ. The DNA of the CDR3 is TGCGCCAGCAGCTTAACGGCCCTCTCCTATGGCTACACCTTC. Translating it yields CASSLTALSYGYTF.

V is TRBV5-1 and J is TRBJ1-5, with D uncertain. Looked up from germline, CDR1 is SGHRS and CDR2 is YFSETQ. The CDR3 loop spans 15 amino acids. Trimming took off 8 bases at V and 4 bases at J, with 19 bases between the two ends. CDR3 residues: CARMGGRVPNQPQHF. The CDR3 DNA reads TGCGCCAGAATGGGAGGCCGGGTCCCTAATCAGCCCCAGCATTTT.

Only a few counts were recorded for this clone. This chain connects TRBV10-1 to TRBJ1-2; D remains ambiguous. The CDR3 consists of 13 residues. Deletions cut 4 bases from V and 8 bases from J, with 14 bases between. Germline CDR1 and CDR2: WNHNN and SYGVQD (reference sequence). CDR3: CASSGLRVGGYTF. The CDR3 bases are TGCGCCAGCAGTGGTCTTCGAGTAGGAGGCTACACCTTC.